This T cell receptor beta chain was profiled in a study of CD4 T cell repertoires in COVID-19. Overall study findings and caveats: SARS-CoV and/or HKU1 spike cultures shared between roughly 6.5 and 28% of SARS-CoV-2 clonotypes. Suggested intraclonal diversification: top SARS-CoV-2-reactive clonotypes appeared in two or three memory subsets.

No culture step preceded sequencing of the ex vivo isolated memory T cells. A remark on this clone: The target antigen is unknown.

The CDR3 extends over 14 amino acids. The V gene's germline CDR1 is MNHEY and CDR2 SMNVEV (reference sequence). V gave up 6 bases and J gave up 7 bases, with 18 bases separating them. Profiling relied on immunoSEQ multiplex PCR, and the TCRdb table lists in-frame clones only, not all of them. The table lists approximately 75,000 clones, 83% of them singletons, with about 0.58% in the top ten. The source is a human donor who had COVID-19. The sequenced sample was CD4+ T cells from peripheral blood, obtained after recovery from COVID-19. The chain is built from TRBV27 and TRBJ1-1; a weak D match, TRBD1 (5 bases). This chain's CDR3 is CASRRTPGWSEAFF. In DNA form, the CDR3 reads TGTGCCAGCAGACGCACGCCAGGGTGGAGTGAAGCTTTCTTT.